The T cell receptor (beta chain) described here comes from a study of high-grade serous ovarian cancer treatment subgroups. Looking at the study overall: On average, approximately 14,000 reads and 7,494 unique TCR beta rearrangements were obtained per sample. Whole-study results and caveats: Different patients shared almost no repertoire; same-patient tumors shared about 0.11 to 0.79. TCR clonal relatedness correlated positively with neoantigen level. CDR1 and CDR2 were left unanalyzed; analyses focused on CDR3.

TCRdb keeps only in-frame clones here, not all; method: immunoSEQ multiplex PCR. The sample consists of roughly 3,000 clones, around four fifths of them appearing once. A note on this clone: Its cognate antigen is unknown.

The CDR3 runs to 12 residues. V lost 9 bases and J 8 bases, leaving 16 bases between the germline ends. Germline V gene data show CDR1 as SNHLY and CDR2 as FYNNEI. Tumor samples were taken before definitive surgery or chemotherapy. The chain uses TRBV2 and TRBJ1-2; D not resolved. The sample consisted of tumor tissue. This clonotype was sampled from a human donor with high-grade serous ovarian cancer. CDR3 DNA: TGTGCCAGTAAGGGAGACACGGGAGGCTACACCTTC. The encoded protein is CASKGDTGGYTF.